This entry features one T cell receptor beta chain sequence. Its specificity is not known. These data are taken from a study of T cell repertoires in cytomegalovirus infection. The overall study: Public signatures in TCR beta pointed to CMV infection and matching HLA type.

TCRdb called the reads again in MiXCR, with one record for every CDR3 protein. The sample records some 680,000 distinct CDR3 sequences, 35% to 40% being singletons. Study-wide results and caveats: HLA-C-restricted CMV clonotypes gave the most frequent clonotype in two of eight donors.

From germline, CDR1 is MNHNS and CDR2 SASEGT. V gave up 9 bases and J gave up 8 bases; unmatched junction bases: 13. CDR3 length: 14 amino acids. V is TRBV6-1 and J is TRBJ2-1; 7 bases are a match to TRBD1. This receptor was identified in a human donor in good health (CMV status not recorded). Some clones in this sample may be carry-over from other donors' samples. The sequenced sample was PBMCs. CDR3 residues: CARIRGLEFHEQFF. As DNA, the CDR3 is TGTGCCAGAATTAGGGGGCTAGAGTTTCATGAGCAGTTCTTC.